This paragraph covers one T cell receptor (beta chain) sequence. From germline, CDR1 is SGHTA and CDR2 FQGNSA. The CDR3 extends over 14 amino acids. With V trimmed by 0 bases and J by 8 bases, 4 bases remained unmatched. Vbeta (60) and Jbeta (13) primers were used in the PCR. Clones were sequenced by immunoSEQ multiplex PCR, and TCRdb holds only the in-frame ones, with some missing. The profile shows about 150,000 clones, 70% to 90% of them singletons. This sample stems from a study of cytomegalovirus exposure and HLA in healthy donors. The chain has TRBV7-2 and TRBJ1-2; 9 bases fit TRBD1. This receptor was taken from a man aged 25-45 years in good health and CMV-seropositive. Sequenced sample: PBMCs. Here the CDR3 reads CASSLAGTGPGYTF. The CDR3 bases are TGTGCCAGCAGCTTAGCTGGGACAGGGCCAGGCTACACCTTC.